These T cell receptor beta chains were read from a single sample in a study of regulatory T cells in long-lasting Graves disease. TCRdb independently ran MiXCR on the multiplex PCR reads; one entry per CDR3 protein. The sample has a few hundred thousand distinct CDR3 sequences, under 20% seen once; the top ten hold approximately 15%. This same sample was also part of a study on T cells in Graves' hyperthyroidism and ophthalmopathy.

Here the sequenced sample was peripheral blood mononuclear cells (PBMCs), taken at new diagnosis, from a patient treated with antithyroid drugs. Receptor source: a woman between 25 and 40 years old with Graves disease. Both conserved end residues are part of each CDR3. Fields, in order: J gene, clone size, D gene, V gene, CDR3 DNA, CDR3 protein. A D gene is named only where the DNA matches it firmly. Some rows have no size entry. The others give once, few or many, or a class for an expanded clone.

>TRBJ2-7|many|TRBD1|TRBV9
TGTGCCAGCAGCGTGGGGCGGGACAGGACTACCTACGAGCAGTACTTC
CASSVGRDRTTYEQYF
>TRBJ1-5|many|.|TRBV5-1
TGTGCCAGCAGCTCGCTGGGACAGCCCCAGCATTTT
CASSSLGQPQHF
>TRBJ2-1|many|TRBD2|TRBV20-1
TGCAGTGCTAGTGAGCGGGGGGAATACAATGAGCAGTTCTTC
CSASERGEYNEQFF
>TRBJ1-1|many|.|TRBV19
TGTGCCAGTAGTTGGCAGGTGAACACTGAAGCTTTCTTT
CASSWQVNTEAFF
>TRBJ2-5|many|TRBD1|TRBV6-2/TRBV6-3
TGTGCCAGCAGGCCGACAGGGCAAGAGACCCAGTACTTC
CASRPTGQETQYF
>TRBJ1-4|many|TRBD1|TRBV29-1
TGCAGCGCCGGCCTAGGGGGCGGTAATGAAAAACTGTTTTTT
CSAGLGGGNEKLFF
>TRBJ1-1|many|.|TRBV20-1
TGCAGTGCTAGAGATTTCCAAGGGGCGCTTGAGACTGAAGCTTTCTTT
CSARDFQGALETEAFF
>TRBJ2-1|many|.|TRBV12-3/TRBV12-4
TGTGCCAGCACCGCGACAGCGAATGAGCAGTTCTTC
CASTATANEQFF
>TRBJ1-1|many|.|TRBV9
TGTGCCAGCAGCGTAAGTGGCCGGACTGAAGCTTTCTTT
CASSVSGRTEAFF
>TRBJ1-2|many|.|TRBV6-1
TGTGCCAGCGGAGACAACGAATCCTATGGCTACACCTTC
CASGDNESYGYTF
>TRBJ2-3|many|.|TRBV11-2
TGTGCCAGCAGCTCGCTGGGAGAAGACACAGATACGCAGTATTTT
CASSSLGEDTDTQYF
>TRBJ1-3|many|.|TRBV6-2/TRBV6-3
TGTGCCAGCAGGAGGAATCCCAGCTCTGGAAACACCATATATTTT
CASRRNPSSGNTIYF
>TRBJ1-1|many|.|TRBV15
TGTGCCACCAGCAGGCGAGCAGGGGCCTTCCCTGACACTGAAGCTTTCTTT
CATSRRAGAFPDTEAFF
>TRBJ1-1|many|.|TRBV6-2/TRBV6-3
TGTGCCAGCAGTTATACGAGGGAAAGGCGCTCTGAAGCTTTCTTT
CASSYTRERRSEAFF
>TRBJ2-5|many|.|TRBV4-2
TGTGCCAGCAGCCAAGATCTCGGCAGGCCTGGGGAGACCCAGTACTTC
CASSQDLGRPGETQYF
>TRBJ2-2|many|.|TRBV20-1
TGCAGTGCTAGAGCAGGCGGGTGGAACACCGGGGAGCTGTTTTTT
CSARAGGWNTGELFF
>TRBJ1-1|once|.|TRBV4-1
TGCGCCAGCAGCCGGACCGGCGGGATCCTTAGCTATGACACTGAAGCTTTCTTT
CASSRTGGILSYDTEAFF
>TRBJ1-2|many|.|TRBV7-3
TGTGCCAGCAGTTACGACGGGAGTAACTATGGCTACACCTTC
CASSYDGSNYGYTF
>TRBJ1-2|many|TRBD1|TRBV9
TGTGCCAGCAGCGTAGATCGGACAGGGGCCGCTGGCTACACCTTC
CASSVDRTGAAGYTF
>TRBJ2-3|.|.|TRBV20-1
TGCAGTGCTAGGCGCTGGGGCGGAATAGATACGCAGTATTTT
CSARRWGGIDTQYF
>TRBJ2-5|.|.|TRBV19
TGTGCCAGTAGTATAGCCGGGCAGGAGGAGACCCAGTACTTC
CASSIAGQEETQYF
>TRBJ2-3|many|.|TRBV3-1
TGTGCCAGCAGCCCCACCTTGGGACTCAAGTATTTT
CASSPTLGLKYF
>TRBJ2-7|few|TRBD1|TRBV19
TGTGCCAGTAGTCCCCGGGACAGGGGTTGGGAGCAGTACTTC
CASSPRDRGWEQYF
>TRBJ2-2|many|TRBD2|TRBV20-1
TGCAGTGCCGCGGGGGAGGTAAACACCGGGGAGCTGTTTTTT
CSAAGEVNTGELFF
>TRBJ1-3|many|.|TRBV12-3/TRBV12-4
TGTGCCAGCAGTTCGGACAGTGGCGGAGGAAACACCATATATTTT
CASSSDSGGGNTIYF
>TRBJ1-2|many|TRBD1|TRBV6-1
TGTGCCAGCAGAGACAGGGTCTCCGCTGGCTACACCTTC
CASRDRVSAGYTF
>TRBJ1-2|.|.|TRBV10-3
TGTGCCATCACGGCTTCGGGGGAAAACTATGGCTACACCTTC
CAITASGENYGYTF
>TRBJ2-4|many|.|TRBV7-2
TGTGCCAGCAGCTTAGCAGGGTCATCGGCCAAAAACATTCAGTACTTC
CASSLAGSSAKNIQYF
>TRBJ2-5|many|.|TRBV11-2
TGTGCCAGCAGCTTAGACACTCAAGAGACCCAGTACTTC
CASSLDTQETQYF
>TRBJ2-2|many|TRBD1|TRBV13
TGTGCCAGCAGCACCCGGACAGGGGGGTTGCCCGGGGAGCTGTTTTTT
CASSTRTGGLPGELFF
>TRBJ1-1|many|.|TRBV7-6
TGTGCCAGCAGCCCTGGCTATAAGGGACGGAGGAACCGTGAAGCTTTCTTT
CASSPGYKGRRNREAFF
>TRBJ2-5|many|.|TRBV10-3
TGTGCCGTTGCTGGGACCGCCTCCACCTTGTCCCAAGAGACCCAGTACTTC
CAVAGTASTLSQETQYF
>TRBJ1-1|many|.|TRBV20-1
TGCAGTGCCCCCGAAGGGGAGCTGTGGGCTGAAGCTTTCTTT
CSAPEGELWAEAFF
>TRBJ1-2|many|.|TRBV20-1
TGCAGTGCTAGAGATCTGGTCTATGGCTACACCTTC
CSARDLVYGYTF
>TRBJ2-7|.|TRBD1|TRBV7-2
TGTGCCAGCAGCCGGGACCGGGACAGGGGGTTCATCGAGCAGTACTTC
CASSRDRDRGFIEQYF
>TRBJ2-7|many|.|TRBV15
TGTGCCACCAGCAGAGCCCACTACGAGCAGTACTTC
CATSRAHYEQYF
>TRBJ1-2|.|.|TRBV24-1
TGTGCCACCAGTGACACAGGCAACGGTGGCTACACCTTC
CATSDTGNGGYTF
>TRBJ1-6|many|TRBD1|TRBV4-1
TGCGCCAGTTCCGGGACAGGGGGTAATTCACCCCTCCACTTT
CASSGTGGNSPLHF
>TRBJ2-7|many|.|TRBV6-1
TGTGCCAGCAGTACCAGGGACCAGGGATACGAGCAGTACTTC
CASSTRDQGYEQYF
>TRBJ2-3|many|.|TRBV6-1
TGTGCCAGCAGTGGACTTATCACAGATACGCAGTATTTT
CASSGLITDTQYF
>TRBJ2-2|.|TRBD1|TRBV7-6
TGTGCCAGCAGCTCCCCCTCCGGGGGGGACAGGGGGCAAAACACCGGGGAGCTGTTTTTT
CASSSPSGGDRGQNTGELFF
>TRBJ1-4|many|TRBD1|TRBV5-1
TGCGCCAGCAGCCGTTCGCAGGGGGCGCTGGGTGAAAAACTGTTTTTT
CASSRSQGALGEKLFF
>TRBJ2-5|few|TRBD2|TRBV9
TGTGCCAGCAGCTCTCCAAAAGCGGGGGTTGCTAGGGAGACCCAGTACTTC
CASSSPKAGVARETQYF
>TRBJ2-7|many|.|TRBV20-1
TGCAGTGCAAGAACGGGGTACGAGCAGTACTTC
CSARTGYEQYF
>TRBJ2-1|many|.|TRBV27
TGTGCCAGCAACCCCGGAGGGACTGAGCAGTTCTTC
CASNPGGTEQFF
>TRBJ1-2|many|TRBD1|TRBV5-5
TGTGCCAGCAGCGTGACAGGGGGTGGTAGCTATGGCTACACCTTC
CASSVTGGGSYGYTF
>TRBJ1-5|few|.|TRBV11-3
TGTGCCAGCTGCTCTCTGGGAGGCAATCAGCCCCAGCATTTT
CASCSLGGNQPQHF
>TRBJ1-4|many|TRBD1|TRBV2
TGTGCCAGCAGTTCTCGGACAGGGGAGGGTGAAAAACTGTTTTTT
CASSSRTGEGEKLFF
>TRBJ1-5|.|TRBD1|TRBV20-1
TGCAGTGCAACCCCCGGGACAGGGGCGCAGCCCCAGCATTTT
CSATPGTGAQPQHF
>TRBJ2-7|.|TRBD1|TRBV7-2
TGTGCCAGCAGCTTAGATCAGGGGGCGTACTACGAGCAGTACTTC
CASSLDQGAYYEQYF
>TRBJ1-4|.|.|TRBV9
TGTGCCAGCAGCGTAGCCCCGGACACCCTAGGAGAAAAACTGTTTTTT
CASSVAPDTLGEKLFF
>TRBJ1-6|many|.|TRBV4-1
TGCGCCAGCAGCCAAGGGGGACGACAGAGCTCCTATAATTCACCCCTCCACTTT
CASSQGGRQSSYNSPLHF
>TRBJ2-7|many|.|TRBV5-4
TGCGCCAGCAGCTCTGGGGGTCCCTACGAGCAGTACTTC
CASSSGGPYEQYF
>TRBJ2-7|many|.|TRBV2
TGTGCCAGCAGCCCCAGGGACCCCTGGGAGCAGTACTTC
CASSPRDPWEQYF
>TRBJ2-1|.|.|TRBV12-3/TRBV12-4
TGTGCCAGCAGCCAAGGATTCAATGAGCAGTTCTTC
CASSQGFNEQFF
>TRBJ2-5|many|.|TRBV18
TGTGCCAGCTCACCACTTTTGGCAGACCAAGAGACCCAGTACTTC
CASSPLLADQETQYF
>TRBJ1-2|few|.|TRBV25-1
TGTGCCAGCAGTGAAGCCAGGGGAACGGGCTACACCTTC
CASSEARGTGYTF
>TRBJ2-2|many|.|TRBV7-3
TGTGCCAGCAGCCCCCAGATGGGGCCTGGGAGCACCGGGGAGCTGTTTTTT
CASSPQMGPGSTGELFF
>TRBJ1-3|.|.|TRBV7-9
TGTGCCTCCGCGCGACTTTTCGAGGTGAACACCATATATTTT
CASARLFEVNTIYF